The source of this T cell receptor (beta chain) is a study of cytomegalovirus exposure and HLA in healthy donors. Trimming cost V 0 bases and J 10 bases; bases outside gene matches: 9. The CDR3 is 15 amino acids. Germline values: CDR1 MGHRA, CDR2 YSYEKL. With 60 Vbeta and 13 Jbeta primers, the PCR was carried out. TCRdb keeps only in-frame clones here, not all; method: immunoSEQ multiplex PCR. Of 95,000 to 100,000 clones in the sample, around 83% were seen once. Sequencing was done on a sample of PBMCs. The chain combines TRBV4-1 with TRBJ2-1, with 7 bases matching TRBD2. The source of this sequence is a female donor in good health and CMV-seropositive. CDR3 residues: CASSQDWAGVFEQFF. CDR3 nucleotides: TGCGCCAGCAGCCAAGATTGGGCGGGGGTATTCGAGCAGTTCTTC.